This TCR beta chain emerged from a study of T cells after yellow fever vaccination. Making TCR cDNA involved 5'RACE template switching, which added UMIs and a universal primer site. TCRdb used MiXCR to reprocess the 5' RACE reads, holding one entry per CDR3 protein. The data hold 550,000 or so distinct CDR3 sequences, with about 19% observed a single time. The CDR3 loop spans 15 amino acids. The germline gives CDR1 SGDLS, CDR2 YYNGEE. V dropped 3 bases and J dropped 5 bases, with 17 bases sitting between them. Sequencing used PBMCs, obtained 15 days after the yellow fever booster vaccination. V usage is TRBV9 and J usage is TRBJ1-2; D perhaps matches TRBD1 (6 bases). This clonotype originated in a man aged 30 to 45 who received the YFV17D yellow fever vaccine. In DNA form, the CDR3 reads TGTGCCAGCAGCGCTTCTTCCGGACAGCGATATGGCTACACCTTC. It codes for CASSASSGQRYGYTF.